This section outlines one T cell receptor beta chain sequence together with its context. What it recognizes is unknown. This sample is part of a study of T cell responses to AZD1222 COVID-19 vaccine. The length of the CDR3 is 14 residues. The germline V and J ends were trimmed by 4 bases and 5 bases, with 14 bases remaining between them. Germline V CDR1 and CDR2: SGHAT, FQDESV (reference sequence). Assay used: immunoSEQ multiplex PCR; TCRdb lists only in-frame clones, some missing. The profile shows roughly 120,000 clones, approximately 90% of them singletons. Study-wide results and caveats: The span of vaccine-associated CD4 TCRs extended across spike, with dominance at 160-218 and 743-854. Among the donors, most were white British and more were female, and clonal diversity was possibly underestimated.

J is TRBJ1-1 and V is TRBV11-1; no firm D call. The sequence derives from an adult who received the AZD1222 COVID-19 vaccine. The sequencing used peripheral blood, collected 28 days after the second AZD1222 dose. In nucleotides, the CDR3 is TGTGCCAGCAGCTCTCAGGCCGCTAGGACTGAAGCTTTCTTT. It yields the protein CASSSQAARTEAFF.